The 21 T cell receptor beta chains reported below all come from one sample, sequenced in a study of OX40 agonist ivuxolimab in advanced cancers. Library generation was performed with the immunoSEQ multiplex PCR assay. TCRdb took over this immuneACCESS table, retaining in-frame rearrangements with V and J assigned. Such tables are incomplete; in checked studies, under half of the missing clones stem from an unresolved V gene, and the remainder is unexplained. Here the sample has some 95,000 clones; about 85% occur a single time. Of the sample, about 4.1% is held by the ten largest clones. The source material was CD4+ or CD8+ T cells sorted from blood, sampled in a trial of the OX40 agonist ivuxolimab. The receptors were sampled from an adult with an advanced solid tumor such as melanoma, head and neck, liver or kidney cancer.

This clone was counted between two and nine times. This chain uses TRBV5-6 with TRBJ2-7; D is uncertain. CDR3 length equals 15 residues. Per the germline V gene, CDR1 is SGHDT and CDR2 is YYEEEE. V was trimmed by 0 bases and J by 0 bases, leaving 10 bases between them. The CDR3 loop is CASSLGWADSYEQYF. DNA of the CDR3: TGTGCCAGCAGCTTGGGGTGGGCGGACTCCTACGAGCAGTACTTC.

The V and J genes are TRBV4-1 and TRBJ1-1; perhaps TRBD1 as D (5 bases). Germline loops: CDR1 MGHRA, CDR2 YSYEKL. V lost 7 bases and J 6 bases, leaving 12 bases between the germline ends. This CDR3 has 12 amino acids. The CDR3 region has the DNA TGCGCCAGCACCCCTGGGGGGTCTGAAGCTTTCTTT. Translating it yields CASTPGGSEAFF.

This chain uses TRBV5-6 with TRBJ2-5; 12 bases are shared with TRBD1. The tail of the sequence fits TRBJ2-7 better, so the J call may be wrong. CDR1 and CDR2 from the germline V gene are SGHDT and YYEEEE. CDR3 length equals 14 residues. The CDR3 sequence is CASSLGQGAYEQYF. The CDR3 DNA is TGTGCCAGCAGCCTGGGACAGGGGGCGTACGAGCAGTACTTC.

The V call is TRBV20-1, the J call TRBJ1-1; perhaps TRBD1 as D (6 bases). The CDR3 is 11 residues long. V shed 7 bases and J shed 1 base, with 7 bases lying between them. Per the germline V gene, CDR1 is DFQATT and CDR2 is SNEGSKA (reference sequence). Written as DNA, the CDR3 is TGCAGTGTAGGGGGGAACACTGAAGCTTTCTTT. This encodes CSVGGNTEAFF.

The rearrangement joins TRBV19 to TRBJ2-5; D gene uncertain. From germline, CDR1 is LNHDA and CDR2 SQIVND (reference sequence). The CDR3 is 13 amino acids. The V end was cut by 4 bases, the J end by 5 bases, with 11 bases between. In nucleotides, the CDR3 is TGTGCCAGTAGTACAAAACGTCGGGAGACCCAGTACTTC. Translated: CASSTKRRETQYF.

The gene calls are TRBV28 and TRBJ1-2; D unresolved. The CDR3 is 14 residues long. Germline V gene lookup returns CDR1 MDHEN and CDR2 SYDVKM. Trimming pared 8 bases from V and 2 bases from J, leaving 15 bases between. The CDR3 coding sequence is TGTGCCAGCCGTGATAGCGGACGCAACTATGGCTACACCTTC. Protein product: CASRDSGRNYGYTF.

The V call is TRBV19, the J call TRBJ2-1, with TRBD2 matching 9 bases. The CDR3 contains 15 residues. Germline loops: CDR1 LNHDA, CDR2 SQIVND (reference sequence). V trimming: 8 bases; J trimming: 4 bases; junction bases outside the gene matches: 9. CDR3 nucleotides: TGTGCCAGTGGCTGGGGACTAGCAGTTTACAATGAGCAGTTCTTC. Residues: CASGWGLAVYNEQFF.

The rearrangement joins TRBV5-6 to TRBJ2-3; 10 bases line up with TRBD2. This CDR3 is 14 amino acids long. In germline, CDR1 is SGHDT, CDR2 YYEEEE. J gave up 5 bases and V 3 bases, and 3 bases lay outside the gene matches. The CDR3 DNA reads as TGTGCCAGCAGCTCAGCGGGAGGGGTAGATACGCAGTATTTT. It is translated as CASSSAGGVDTQYF.

The rearrangement links TRBV11-2 to TRBJ1-1, with unresolved D. V was cut by 5 bases and J by 1 base, with 17 bases left in between. The germline V gene has CDR1 SGHAT and CDR2 FQNNGV. The CDR3 sequence is 16 residues long. In DNA form, the CDR3 reads TGTGCCAGCAGCGAGCACTTCTTTGCCCAGAACACTGAAGCTTTCTTT. This sequence encodes CASSEHFFAQNTEAFF. The full variable domain, in which reference TRBV11-2 and TRBJ1-1 provide the parts outside the CDR3, is EAGVAQSPRYKIIEKRQSVAFWCNPISGHATLYWYQQILGQGPKLLIQFQNNGVVDDSQLPKDRFSAERLKGVDSTLKIQPAKLEDSAVYLCASSEHFFAQNTEAFFGQGTRLTVV.

This clone has just one count. This chain links TRBV6-1 with TRBJ1-1; D unclear. CDR3 length equals 15 residues. Germline loops: CDR1 MNHNS, CDR2 SASEGT. V lost 7 bases, J lost 4 bases, and 19 bases lay in between. The CDR3 DNA reads TGTGCCAGCACTCCTAATTTCAACCCCTTCACTGAAGCTTTCTTT. Protein sequence: CASTPNFNPFTEAFF.

The rearrangement links TRBV2 to TRBJ1-5; D is ambiguous. Germline CDR1 and CDR2: SNHLY and FYNNEI. CDR3 length equals 13 residues. The V end lost 4 bases, the J end lost 3 bases, and 7 bases lay between the germline ends. CDR3 DNA sequence: TGTGCCAGCAGTGTAGATCTCAATCAGCCCCAGCATTTT. This encodes CASSVDLNQPQHF.

This clone was seen once. This rearrangement joins TRBV7-2 to TRBJ1-6; D uncertain. CDR3 size: 12 residues. Germline CDR1 and CDR2: SGHTA and FQGNSA. Deletions cut 2 bases from V and 7 bases from J, with 3 bases between. The CDR3 nucleotides read TGTGCCAGCAGCTTAAGGAATTCACCCCTCCACTTT. Encoded protein: CASSLRNSPLHF. Variable domain in full (rest from reference TRBV7-2 and TRBJ1-6): GAGVSQSPSNKVTEKGKDVELRCDPISGHTALYWYRQSLGQGLEFLIYFQGNSAPDKSGLPSDRFSAERTGGSVSTLTIQRTQQEDSAVYLCASSLRNSPLHFGNGTRLTVT.

The rearrangement links TRBV5-1 to TRBJ2-7, with D possibly matching TRBD2 (6 bases). The CDR3 is 15 residues long. V was cut by 5 bases and J by 0 bases, with 15 bases left in between. Germline assignment: CDR1 SGHRS and CDR2 YFSETQ. CDR3: CASRNSRDFSYEQYF. The CDR3 coding sequence is TGCGCCAGCAGAAACTCCCGGGACTTCTCCTACGAGCAGTACTTC.

The V gene is TRBV12-5, the J gene TRBJ2-4; D may be TRBD1 or TRBD2 (5 bases each). This CDR3 is built from 14 residues. Germline V gives CDR1 LGHNT, CDR2 FRNRAP. Trimming shortened V by 6 bases and J by 3 bases, and 12 bases separated the two germline ends. CDR3 sequence (DNA): TGTGCTAGTGGCGAGGGGTATGGCAAAAACATTCAGTACTTC. Translation gives CASGEGYGKNIQYF.

This chain connects TRBV11-1 to TRBJ2-7; 14 bases map to TRBD2. The V gene's germline CDR1 is SGHAT and CDR2 FQDESV (reference sequence). The trim removed 4 bases at V and 4 bases at J, leaving 6 bases unmatched. The CDR3 runs 16 residues. CDR3 coding DNA: TGTGCCAGCAGCTATGGGACTAGCGGGAGATTATACGAGCAGTACTTC. This codes for CASSYGTSGRLYEQYF.

Concerning this clone: This sample includes further DNA sequences coding for the same CDR3. The chain joins TRBV11-2 to TRBJ2-3, with D uncertain. There are 13 residues in the CDR3. V was pared by 1 base and J by 2 bases, with 4 bases between. CDR1 and CDR2 from the germline V gene are SGHAT and FQNNGV. CDR3 coding DNA: TGTGCCAGCAGCTTAGGCCACACAGATACGCAGTATTTT. Translation gives CASSLGHTDTQYF.

The chain recombines TRBV21-1 with TRBJ1-2. TRBV21-1 is an annotated pseudogene. The CDR3 is 16 residues long. In DNA form, the CDR3 reads TGTGCCAGCAGCACCCCCCTGCCAGAAGGTAGGCATGGCTACACCTTC. It is translated as CASSTPLPEGRHGYTF.

V is TRBV14 and J is TRBJ2-5; TRBD1 might be the D (6 bases). The J call could be wrong; TRBJ2-7 is a better fit for the DNA end. The CDR3 totals 15 residues. CDR1 is SGHDN, CDR2 FVKESK, per germline. In nucleotides, the CDR3 is TGTGCCAGCAGCCTCTCAACAGGGCGCTCCTACGAGCAGTACTTC. It is translated as CASSLSTGRSYEQYF.

V gene TRBV18 combines with J gene TRBJ2-7; no definite D call. Per germline, CDR1 KGHSH and CDR2 LQKENI. The V gene lost 3 bases and the J gene lost 3 bases, with 6 bases spanning the gap. The CDR3 consists of 12 residues. The chain's CDR3 is CASSPGGYEQYF. CDR3 coding DNA: TGTGCCAGCTCACCGGGCGGCTACGAGCAGTACTTC.

This chain joins TRBV28 and TRBJ1-5, with a tentative D call TRBD1 (6 bases). The V end was cut by 7 bases, the J end by 11 bases, with 18 bases between. CDR1 is MDHEN, CDR2 SYDVKM, per germline. This CDR3 has 13 residues. CDR3 nucleotide sequence: TGTGCCAGCACCCTTGGGGGCGCCCCTACCCAGCATTTT. Protein sequence: CASTLGGAPTQHF.

V and J are TRBV6-5 and TRBJ1-1, with unresolved D. Germline-derived CDR1 and CDR2 are MNHEY and SVGAGI. This CDR3 is built from 12 residues. Trimming pared 5 bases from V and 7 bases from J, leaving 11 bases between. The CDR3 DNA follows: TGTGCCAGCAGTATCGTGAAAGGTGAAGCTTTCTTT. Residues: CASSIVKGEAFF.